These 23 T cell receptor beta chains came from one sample sequenced in a study of CD8+ T cells in alopecia areata. CD4+ cells underwent sorting into CD25+CD127- cells for five patients. Extraction and reverse transcription of RNA yielded cDNA as the sequencing template. Profiled with immunoSEQ multiplex PCR; TCRdb holds only in-frame clones, not every one. The sample contains tens of thousands of clones, roughly 60% of which appear only once. Sequencing used CD4+ Tregs sorted from blood. The receptors originated from a human donor with alopecia areata.

The chain carries TRBV4-1 and TRBJ1-1; maybe TRBD1 (5 bases). Deletions cut 1 base from V and 1 base from J, with 10 bases between. This CDR3 comprises 15 residues. Germline CDR1 MGHRA, CDR2 YSYEKL. CDR3 region: CASSQGGARNTEAFF. The CDR3 bases are TGCGCCAGCAGCCAAGGTGGGGCCCGGAACACTGAAGCTTTCTTT.

This clone has more than one count but fewer than ten. The J gene is TRBJ2-7, the V gene TRBV5-1, with no clear D. The CDR3 runs 11 residues. V lost 0 bases, J lost 3 bases, and 1 base lay in between. Germline lookup yields CDR1 SGHRS and CDR2 YFSETQ. The DNA for the CDR3 is TGCGCCAGCAGCTTGGACTACGAGCAGTACTTC. It encodes CASSLDYEQYF. Looking up the rest from reference TRBV5-1 and TRBJ2-7 gives the full variable domain: KAGVTQTPRYLIKTRGQQVTLSCSPISGHRSVSWYQQTPGQGLQFLFEYFSETQRNKGNFPGRFSGRQFSNSRSEMNVSTLELGDSALYLCASSLDYEQYFGPGTRLTVT.

This clone was recorded a few times. The CDR3 nucleotides read TGCGCCAGCAGCTTGGACAGGCCGAACACCGGGGAGCTGTTTTTT. Protein product: CASSLDRPNTGELFF. The rearrangement links TRBV5-1 to TRBJ2-2, with a possible D match to TRBD1 (5 bases). Germline CDR1 SGHRS, CDR2 YFSETQ. The CDR3 consists of 15 residues. V gave up 0 bases and J gave up 0 bases, with 6 bases separating them.

J is TRBJ2-7 and V is TRBV28; D possibly uses TRBD1 or TRBD2 (5 bases each). The CDR3 has 14 amino acids. The ends were cut back, 5 bases at V and 5 bases at J, with 16 bases in the middle. Per germline, CDR1 MDHEN and CDR2 SYDVKM. As DNA, the CDR3 is TGTGCCAGCAGTCCACTGTACAGGAGGAACGAGCAGTACTTC. Translated, it gives CASSPLYRRNEQYF.

This rearrangement joins TRBV5-6 to TRBJ1-1; D gene uncertain. Germline V gene lookup returns CDR1 SGHDT and CDR2 YYEEEE. The ends were cut back, 2 bases at V and 0 bases at J, with 20 bases in the middle. The CDR3 is made up of 18 amino acids. CDR3 loop: CASSLRREGRLMNTEAFF. Here the CDR3 DNA reads TGTGCCAGCAGCTTAAGGCGGGAGGGAAGGCTCATGAACACTGAAGCTTTCTTT.

The chain combines TRBV7-6 with TRBJ2-3; D is perhaps TRBD1 (5 bases). CDR1 is SGHVS, CDR2 FNYEAQ, per germline. V was shortened by 5 bases and J by 0 bases, with 6 bases between the two germline ends. This CDR3 contains 13 residues. CDR3 DNA: TGTGCCAGCAGCACAGGAAGCACAGATACGCAGTATTTT. It encodes CASSTGSTDTQYF.

The V gene is TRBV2, the J gene TRBJ1-2; 9 positions agree with TRBD1. The CDR3 extends over 15 amino acids. Germline lookup yields CDR1 SNHLY and CDR2 FYNNEI. V trimming: 6 bases; J trimming: 1 base; junction bases outside the gene matches: 6. CDR3 nucleotide sequence: TGTGCCAGCAGGGTACCGGGACAGGGTAACTATGGCTACACCTTC. As protein: CASRVPGQGNYGYTF.

This clone was found a few times. The rearrangement uses TRBV6-5 and TRBJ2-3; 7 positions match TRBD1. The CDR3 loop spans 12 amino acids. The germline gives CDR1 MNHEY, CDR2 SVGAGI. Germline trimming cut 6 bases from V and 6 bases from J; bases unmatched to any gene: 3. This CDR3 reads CASSDRVDTQYF. The CDR3 coding sequence is TGTGCCAGCAGCGACAGGGTTGATACGCAGTATTTT.

J is TRBJ2-2 and V is TRBV14; D gene ambiguous. Germline lookup yields CDR1 SGHDN and CDR2 FVKESK. This CDR3 is built from 13 residues. V lost 0 bases to trimming and J lost 6 bases, with 5 bases between them. The CDR3 loop is CASSQDDPGELFF. The CDR3 region has the DNA TGTGCCAGCAGCCAAGATGATCCCGGGGAGCTGTTTTTT.

The V call is TRBV29-1, the J call TRBJ2-1; maybe TRBD1 (6 bases). The ends were cut back, 5 bases at V and 9 bases at J, with 20 bases in the middle. The CDR3 runs to 14 residues. CDR1 is SQVTM and CDR2 is ANQGSEA in the germline V gene. CDR3 sequence reads: CSVKGVYRVAEQFF. CDR3 DNA: TGCAGCGTTAAGGGGGTTTACAGGGTGGCTGAGCAGTTCTTC.

CDR3 protein: CASSLRASGGDYEQYF. The DNA of the CDR3 is TGTGCCAGCAGCTTAAGGGCTAGCGGGGGCGACTACGAGCAGTACTTC. The chain couples TRBV7-2 to TRBJ2-7; 10 bases fit TRBD2. This CDR3 has 16 amino acids. Germline V gene sequence: CDR1 SGHTA, CDR2 FQGNSA. Germline trimming cut 2 bases from V and 3 bases from J; bases unmatched to any gene: 7.

The chain has TRBV4-3 and TRBJ2-1; D perhaps matches TRBD1 (6 bases). Germline assignment: CDR1 LGHNA and CDR2 YSLEER. V lost 4 bases and J 0 bases, leaving 16 bases between the germline ends. CDR3 length equals 17 residues. This CDR3 reads CASSPGVGASSYNEQFF. CDR3 DNA: TGCGCCAGCAGCCCTGGGGTGGGGGCGAGCTCCTACAATGAGCAGTTCTTC.

In the case of this clone: At one of its ends the junction is not consistent with the germline gene, which may arise from a read error. The V call is TRBV7-7, the J call TRBJ1-6, with D uncertain. Germline assignment: CDR1 SSHAT and CDR2 FNYEAQ (reference sequence). The CDR3 extends over 13 amino acids. The CDR3: CASSLAIGSPLHF. The CDR3 coding sequence is TGTGCTAGCAGCTTAGCGATAGGCTCACCCCTCCACTTT.

The chain links TRBV28 to TRBJ2-2; D is perhaps TRBD1 (6 bases). Germline values: CDR1 MDHEN, CDR2 SYDVKM. The CDR3 is 15 amino acids. V was pared by 7 bases and J by 3 bases, with 15 bases between. The CDR3 loop reads CASTHQDRDTGELFF. CDR3 nucleotides: TGTGCCAGCACCCACCAGGACAGAGACACCGGGGAGCTGTTTTTT.

The chain links TRBV29-1 to TRBJ2-7, with D unclear. The CDR3 extends over 10 amino acids. Germline CDR1 reads SQVTM; CDR2 reads ANQGSEA. Trimming shortened V by 7 bases and J by 5 bases, and 9 bases separated the two germline ends. The CDR3 loop is CSARHHEQYF. The CDR3 nucleotides are TGCAGCGCCCGACACCACGAGCAGTACTTC.

The gene calls are TRBV4-1 and TRBJ2-5, with 9 positions matching TRBD1. In germline, CDR1 is MGHRA, CDR2 YSYEKL. V was pared by 4 bases and J by 5 bases, with 8 bases of the junction left unmatched. This CDR3 comprises 15 residues. In DNA form, the CDR3 reads TGCGCCAGCAGCCTCAGGACAGGGGAGTTGGAGACCCAGTACTTC. This translates into CASSLRTGELETQYF.

The chain links TRBV9 to TRBJ2-1, with 8 bases that match TRBD2. With V trimmed by 0 bases and J by 2 bases, 1 base remained unmatched. Looked up from germline, CDR1 is SGDLS and CDR2 is YYNGEE. The length of the CDR3 is 15 residues. The CDR3 loop reads CASSVELAAYNEQFF. The CDR3 nucleotides are TGTGCCAGCAGCGTAGAACTAGCGGCCTACAATGAGCAGTTCTTC.

The rearrangement joins TRBV7-2 to TRBJ2-2; D is possibly TRBD1 (6 bases). The CDR3 has 16 residues. Germline V gene sequence: CDR1 SGHTA, CDR2 FQGNSA. Deletions cut 3 bases from V and 1 base from J, with 12 bases between. The CDR3 protein is CASSLNRVMNTGELFF. Here the CDR3 DNA reads TGTGCCAGCAGCTTGAACAGGGTAATGAACACCGGGGAGCTGTTTTTT.

This clone was seen a handful of times. The CDR3 DNA sequence: TGCGCCAGCAGTCAAGGGGGCTGGGAGAACACAGATACGCAGTATTTT. Its protein product is CASSQGGWENTDTQYF. The chain has TRBV23-1 and TRBJ2-3; TRBD1 might be the D (6 bases). TRBV23-1 is recorded as an ORF, its role being uncertain. The CDR3 sequence is 16 residues long. Between the trimmed V and J ends, which lost 2 bases and 2 bases, there was a span of 14 bases.

J is TRBJ2-3 and V is TRBV11-3, with D perhaps TRBD1 (5 bases). This CDR3 has 14 amino acids. The V end lost 2 bases, the J end lost 2 bases, and 8 bases lay between the germline ends. Germline V CDR1 and CDR2: SGHNT, YENEEA. CDR3 sequence (DNA): TGTGCCAGCAGCTTACAGGGTCCCACAGATACGCAGTATTTT. It specifies CASSLQGPTDTQYF.

V gene TRBV14 combines with J gene TRBJ1-4; D uncertain. Trimming cost V 0 bases and J 10 bases, with 9 bases left between them. Germline CDR1 SGHDN, CDR2 FVKESK. The CDR3 loop spans 13 amino acids. The CDR3 is CASSQDDPGKLFF. CDR3 DNA: TGTGCCAGCAGCCAAGATGACCCGGGAAAACTGTTTTTT.

The rearrangement joins TRBV4-1 to TRBJ2-3; D gene ambiguous. CDR1 is MGHRA and CDR2 is YSYEKL in the germline V gene. This CDR3 comprises 14 residues. The V end lost 0 bases, the J end lost 4 bases, and 8 bases lay between the germline ends. CDR3 nucleotide sequence: TGCGCCAGCAGCCAAGAGGGCTCCCCAGATACGCAGTATTTT. Protein product: CASSQEGSPDTQYF.

The J gene is TRBJ2-6, the V gene TRBV7-6; D is unclear. The CDR3 has 14 residues. Germline values: CDR1 SGHVS, CDR2 FNYEAQ. V was trimmed by 10 bases and J by 2 bases, leaving 12 bases between them. The CDR3 DNA is TGTGCCACGGGCCGAATTCCTGGGGCCAACGTCCTGACTTTC. Translated: CATGRIPGANVLTF.